The entry below describes one T cell receptor (beta chain). This entry comes from a study of STAT5B mutations in CD4+ large granular lymphocyte leukemia. Profiled with immunoSEQ multiplex PCR; TCRdb holds only in-frame clones, not every one. The sample lists 45,000 to 55,000 clones, around 70% occurring once. The sequenced material came from CD4+ T cells from blood buffy coats. The clonotype was recovered from a human donor in good health.

DNA for the CDR3: TGTGCCAGCAGTTATTTGTCAGGGGAGACCCAGTACTTC. It yields the protein CASSYLSGETQYF. V is TRBV6-6 and J is TRBJ2-5, with TRBD1 as a possible D gene (5 bases). This CDR3 is built from 13 residues. Between the trimmed V and J ends, which lost 3 bases and 5 bases, there was a span of 10 bases. Germline loops: CDR1 MNHNY, CDR2 SVGAGI (reference sequence).